The rows below give T cell receptor beta chains drawn from one sample of a study of blood T cell repertoires in COVID-19. Clones were read by immunoSEQ multiplex PCR, and TCRdb kept only the in-frame ones, dropping some. The table records about 47,000 clones, about two thirds of them present only once. The material sequenced was peripheral blood. All receptors derive from a man older than 75 with acute or convalescent COVID-19. CDR3s include the opening cysteine and the closing phenylalanine or tryptophan. Fields, in order: clone size, V gene, J gene, D gene, CDR3 protein, CDR3 DNA. D genes are given only for firm matches. Expanded clones are given a class, and other clones once, few, many or no size at all.

clone size: NA
V gene: TRBV3-1/TRBV3-2
J gene: TRBJ1-2
D gene: NA
CDR3 protein: CASSLQGTYGYTF
CDR3 DNA: TGTGCCAGCAGTCTACAGGGTACCTATGGCTACACCTTC

clone size: NA
V gene: TRBV7-6
J gene: TRBJ2-7
D gene: NA
CDR3 protein: CASSPPGSYEQYF
CDR3 DNA: TGTGCCAGCAGCCCCCCGGGCTCCTACGAGCAGTACTTC

clone size: NA
V gene: TRBV5-4
J gene: TRBJ2-1
D gene: TRBD2
CDR3 protein: CASSLAGLAGGNEQFF
CDR3 DNA: TGTGCCAGCAGCTTGGCCGGACTAGCGGGAGGGAATGAGCAGTTCTTC

clone size: NA
V gene: TRBV11-3
J gene: TRBJ2-7
D gene: TRBD1
CDR3 protein: CASSLRGQGGYEQYF
CDR3 DNA: TGTGCCAGCAGCCTACGGGGACAGGGGGGGTACGAGCAGTACTTC

clone size: NA
V gene: TRBV28
J gene: TRBJ1-4
D gene: TRBD1
CDR3 protein: CASSQGATNEKLFF
CDR3 DNA: TGTGCCAGCAGCCAGGGGGCAACTAATGAAAAACTGTTTTTT

clone size: NA
V gene: TRBV4-3
J gene: TRBJ2-2
D gene: TRBD1
CDR3 protein: CASSQRGQVNTGELFF
CDR3 DNA: TGCGCCAGCAGCCAACGCGGACAGGTCAACACCGGGGAGCTGTTTTTT

clone size: NA
V gene: TRBV6-1
J gene: TRBJ1-3
D gene: NA
CDR3 protein: CASSDPTESGNTIYF
CDR3 DNA: TGTGCCAGCAGTGACCCGACAGAATCTGGAAACACCATATATTTT

clone size: NA
V gene: TRBV12-5
J gene: TRBJ1-1
D gene: NA
CDR3 protein: CASGLVMGPTEAFF
CDR3 DNA: TGTGCTAGTGGTTTGGTAATGGGGCCCACTGAAGCTTTCTTT

clone size: NA
V gene: TRBV3-1/TRBV3-2
J gene: TRBJ1-1
D gene: TRBD1
CDR3 protein: CASTPTGGNTEAFF
CDR3 DNA: TGTGCCAGCACCCCGACAGGGGGGAACACTGAAGCTTTCTTT

clone size: NA
V gene: TRBV11-2
J gene: TRBJ1-3
D gene: NA
CDR3 protein: CASGAGNTIYF
CDR3 DNA: TGTGCCAGCGGAGCGGGAAACACCATATATTTT

clone size: NA
V gene: TRBV15
J gene: TRBJ2-7
D gene: TRBD2
CDR3 protein: CATSRDTSGTYEQYF
CDR3 DNA: TGTGCCACCAGCAGAGACACTAGCGGAACCTACGAGCAGTACTTC

clone size: NA
V gene: TRBV19
J gene: TRBJ1-2
D gene: NA
CDR3 protein: CASSGDYQGYGYTF
CDR3 DNA: TGTGCCAGTAGTGGGGATTACCAGGGCTATGGCTACACCTTC

clone size: NA
V gene: TRBV7-9
J gene: TRBJ1-1
D gene: TRBD1
CDR3 protein: CASSLAGQGVTEAFF
CDR3 DNA: TGTGCCAGCAGCTTAGCCGGACAGGGAGTAACTGAAGCTTTCTTT

clone size: few
V gene: TRBV19
J gene: TRBJ2-2
D gene: TRBD1
CDR3 protein: CAVARTGDLGGELFF
CDR3 DNA: TGTGCGGTGGCTAGGACAGGGGACTTGGGCGGGGAGCTGTTTTTT

clone size: NA
V gene: TRBV19
J gene: TRBJ1-6
D gene: TRBD1
CDR3 protein: CASSITGGSPLHF
CDR3 DNA: TGTGCCAGTAGTATCACAGGGGGATCACCCCTCCACTTT

clone size: NA
V gene: TRBV5-4
J gene: TRBJ2-2
D gene: NA
CDR3 protein: CASTPGAGELFF
CDR3 DNA: TGTGCCAGCACCCCAGGGGCCGGGGAGCTGTTTTTT

clone size: NA
V gene: TRBV3-1/TRBV3-2
J gene: TRBJ2-3
D gene: TRBD1
CDR3 protein: CASSQDLGQGSQYF
CDR3 DNA: TGTGCCAGCAGCCAAGATCTTGGACAGGGTTCGCAGTATTTT

clone size: NA
V gene: TRBV7-9
J gene: TRBJ1-2
D gene: NA
CDR3 protein: CASIKAPGQSLYGYTF
CDR3 DNA: TGTGCCAGCATCAAAGCCCCGGGACAAAGCCTCTATGGCTACACCTTC

clone size: NA
V gene: TRBV5-1
J gene: TRBJ1-1
D gene: NA
CDR3 protein: CASSPNTNTEAFF
CDR3 DNA: TGCGCCAGCAGCCCCAACACGAACACTGAAGCTTTCTTT

clone size: NA
V gene: TRBV7-9
J gene: TRBJ2-7
D gene: NA
CDR3 protein: CASSPPRDEQYF
CDR3 DNA: TGTGCCAGCAGCCCCCCTCGGGACGAGCAGTACTTC

clone size: once
V gene: TRBV18
J gene: TRBJ2-3
D gene: NA
CDR3 protein: CASSRAPNTDTQYF
CDR3 DNA: TGTGCCAGCTCACGAGCGCCAAACACAGATACGCAGTATTTT

clone size: few
V gene: TRBV7-9
J gene: TRBJ2-1
D gene: NA
CDR3 protein: CASSPSGGRDYNEQFF
CDR3 DNA: TGTGCCAGCAGCCCCTCTGGGGGCCGGGACTACAATGAGCAGTTCTTC

clone size: few
V gene: TRBV11-2
J gene: TRBJ1-1
D gene: TRBD1
CDR3 protein: CASRTGRRTEAFF
CDR3 DNA: TGTGCCAGCAGGACAGGGAGGAGAACTGAAGCTTTCTTT

clone size: NA
V gene: TRBV6-2/TRBV6-3
J gene: TRBJ1-5
D gene: TRBD1
CDR3 protein: CASSTTYRGGNQPQHF
CDR3 DNA: TGTGCCAGCAGTACCACCTACAGGGGAGGCAATCAGCCCCAGCATTTT

clone size: NA
V gene: TRBV9
J gene: TRBJ2-1
D gene: NA
CDR3 protein: CASSTRGNSASYNEQFF
CDR3 DNA: TGTGCCAGCAGCACCCGCGGTAATAGCGCGTCCTACAATGAGCAGTTCTTC

clone size: NA
V gene: TRBV7-9
J gene: TRBJ2-7
D gene: NA
CDR3 protein: CASSIRQAHEQYF
CDR3 DNA: TGTGCCAGCAGCATTAGACAGGCCCACGAGCAGTACTTC

clone size: NA
V gene: TRBV6-5
J gene: TRBJ1-2
D gene: NA
CDR3 protein: CASAGGGVVHGYTF
CDR3 DNA: TGTGCCAGCGCGGGGGGGGGCGTGGTCCATGGCTACACCTTC

clone size: NA
V gene: TRBV11-3
J gene: TRBJ1-4
D gene: NA
CDR3 protein: CASSSGDWGEKLFF
CDR3 DNA: TGTGCCAGCAGCTCCGGGGATTGGGGTGAAAAACTGTTTTTT

clone size: few
V gene: TRBV6-5
J gene: TRBJ2-2
D gene: NA
CDR3 protein: CASSPGTSNTGELFF
CDR3 DNA: TGTGCCAGCAGCCCCGGGACATCGAACACCGGGGAGCTGTTTTTT

clone size: NA
V gene: TRBV3-1/TRBV3-2
J gene: TRBJ2-7
D gene: NA
CDR3 protein: CASSQDMRDTVTYEQYF
CDR3 DNA: TGTGCCAGCAGCCAAGATATGAGGGACACCGTCACCTACGAGCAGTACTTC

clone size: NA
V gene: TRBV4-1
J gene: TRBJ1-5
D gene: TRBD1
CDR3 protein: CASSQKVGQSNQPQHF
CDR3 DNA: TGCGCCAGCAGCCAAAAGGTGGGACAGAGCAATCAGCCCCAGCATTTT

clone size: NA
V gene: TRBV10-3
J gene: TRBJ2-7
D gene: TRBD1
CDR3 protein: CAISGGQGHYEQYF
CDR3 DNA: TGTGCCATCAGTGGGGGACAGGGACACTACGAGCAGTACTTC

clone size: NA
V gene: TRBV18
J gene: TRBJ2-3
D gene: TRBD1
CDR3 protein: CASSPRFRDRGSDTQYF
CDR3 DNA: TGTGCCAGCTCACCGAGGTTCCGGGACAGGGGATCAGATACGCAGTATTTT

clone size: NA
V gene: TRBV7-9
J gene: TRBJ2-7
D gene: TRBD2
CDR3 protein: CASSPPSGSYEQYF
CDR3 DNA: TGTGCCAGCAGCCCCCCTAGCGGGAGTTACGAGCAGTACTTC

clone size: NA
V gene: TRBV9
J gene: TRBJ1-1
D gene: NA
CDR3 protein: CASSVGLYSREAFF
CDR3 DNA: TGTGCCAGCAGCGTAGGTTTATACTCTAGGGAGGCTTTCTTT

clone size: NA
V gene: TRBV19
J gene: TRBJ1-1
D gene: NA
CDR3 protein: CASRIGTEAFF
CDR3 DNA: TGTGCCAGTAGGATCGGCACTGAAGCTTTCTTT

clone size: NA
V gene: TRBV6-2/TRBV6-3
J gene: TRBJ1-3
D gene: NA
CDR3 protein: CASSTPGTYGNTIYF
CDR3 DNA: TGTGCCAGCAGCACACCCGGGACATATGGAAACACCATATATTTT

clone size: NA
V gene: TRBV19
J gene: TRBJ2-1
D gene: NA
CDR3 protein: CASSLATEIYEQFF
CDR3 DNA: TGTGCCAGTAGTCTCGCGACAGAGATTTATGAGCAGTTCTTC

clone size: few
V gene: TRBV6-1
J gene: TRBJ1-3
D gene: NA
CDR3 protein: CASSESRRDSGNTIYF
CDR3 DNA: TGTGCCAGCAGTGAATCGAGAAGGGACTCCGGAAACACCATATATTTT

clone size: NA
V gene: TRBV3-1/TRBV3-2
J gene: TRBJ2-3
D gene: NA
CDR3 protein: CASSQNPGGLTDTQYF
CDR3 DNA: TGTGCCAGCAGCCAAAACCCCGGGGGGCTCACAGATACGCAGTATTTT

clone size: NA
V gene: TRBV7-2
J gene: TRBJ1-2
D gene: TRBD1
CDR3 protein: CASSLNWDRGQDGYTF
CDR3 DNA: TGTGCCAGCAGCTTAAACTGGGACAGGGGGCAGGATGGCTACACCTTC